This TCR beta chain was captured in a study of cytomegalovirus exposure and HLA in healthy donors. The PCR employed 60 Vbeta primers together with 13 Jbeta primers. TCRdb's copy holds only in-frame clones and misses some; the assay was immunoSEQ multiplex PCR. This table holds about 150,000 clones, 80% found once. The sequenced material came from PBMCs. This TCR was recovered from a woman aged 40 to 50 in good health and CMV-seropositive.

The CDR3 sequence: CASSSNSHYGYTF. CDR3 coding DNA: TGTGCCAGCAGTTCAAACAGCCACTATGGCTACACCTTC. This chain links TRBV6-1 with TRBJ1-2; D gene unclear. CDR3 length: 13 residues. Germline V gives CDR1 MNHNS, CDR2 SASEGT. Trimming cost V 5 bases and J 3 bases, with 10 bases left between them.